The TCR beta chain under discussion was sequenced for a study of blood T cell repertoires in COVID-19. Study details: COVID-19 samples from acute and convalescent phases originated in the United States, Italy and Spain. Sample material is recorded as cDNA or gDNA derived from T cells, B-cell-depleted T cells, or PBMCs.

Germline lookup yields CDR1 GTSNPN and CDR2 SVGIG (reference sequence). V was pared by 4 bases and J by 4 bases, with 10 bases between. The CDR3 extends over 12 amino acids. Per the original methods: By means of reference gene primer amplification, nucleated cell counts were estimated. Assay used: immunoSEQ multiplex PCR; TCRdb lists only in-frame clones, some missing. V and J calls and clone size are those listed in that table; D and trimming were worked out from the DNA. The profile shows 250,000 to 400,000 clones, roughly 84% of them singletons. V usage is TRBV30 and J usage is TRBJ1-1, with D possibly being TRBD1 (6 bases). What was sequenced was peripheral blood. This TCR was sampled from a man over 45 with active or convalescent COVID-19. DNA of the CDR3: TGTGCCTGGACCCCAGGGGTCACTGAAGCTTTCTTT. Its translation is CAWTPGVTEAFF.